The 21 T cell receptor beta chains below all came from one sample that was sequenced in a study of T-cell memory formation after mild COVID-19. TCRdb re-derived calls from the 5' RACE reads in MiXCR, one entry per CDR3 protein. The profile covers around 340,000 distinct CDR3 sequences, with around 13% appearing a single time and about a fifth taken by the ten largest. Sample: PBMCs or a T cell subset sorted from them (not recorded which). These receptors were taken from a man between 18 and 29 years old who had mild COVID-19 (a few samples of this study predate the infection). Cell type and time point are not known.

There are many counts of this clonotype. CDR3 DNA sequence: TGCGCCAGCAGCTTGGTAGGACAGGGGGCCTACGAGCAGTACTTC. This codes for CASSLVGQGAYEQYF. This chain connects TRBV5-1 to TRBJ2-7, with 10 positions matching TRBD1. In germline, CDR1 is SGHRS, CDR2 YFSETQ. This CDR3 spans 15 amino acids. J was trimmed by 2 bases and V by 0 bases; bases with no gene match: 2.

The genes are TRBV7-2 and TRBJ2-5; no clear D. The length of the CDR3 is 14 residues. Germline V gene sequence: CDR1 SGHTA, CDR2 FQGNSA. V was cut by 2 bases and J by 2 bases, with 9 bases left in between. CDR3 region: CASSLRPVQETQYF. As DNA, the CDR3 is TGTGCCAGCAGCTTAAGGCCAGTACAAGAGACCCAGTACTTC.

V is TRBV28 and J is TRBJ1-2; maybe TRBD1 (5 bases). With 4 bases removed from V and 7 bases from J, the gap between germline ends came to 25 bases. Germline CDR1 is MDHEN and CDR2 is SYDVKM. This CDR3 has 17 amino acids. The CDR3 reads CASSSHEAPPGQAGYTF. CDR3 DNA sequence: TGTGCCAGCAGTTCTCATGAGGCCCCCCCAGGGCAGGCTGGCTACACCTTC.

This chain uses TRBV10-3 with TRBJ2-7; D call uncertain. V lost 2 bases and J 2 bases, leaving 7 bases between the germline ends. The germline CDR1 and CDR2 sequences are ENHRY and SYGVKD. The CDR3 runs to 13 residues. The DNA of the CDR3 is TGTGCCATCAGTGAGGGGCAAACCTACGAGCAGTACGTC. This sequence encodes CAISEGQTYEQYV.

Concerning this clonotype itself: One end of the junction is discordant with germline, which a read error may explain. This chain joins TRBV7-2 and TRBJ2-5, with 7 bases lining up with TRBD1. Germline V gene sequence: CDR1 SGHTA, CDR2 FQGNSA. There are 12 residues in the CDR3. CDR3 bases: TGTGCCAGCAGCTTTTCCCGGGACAGTGCGTGGTTC. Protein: CASSFSRDSAWF.

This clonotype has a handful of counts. The CDR3 nucleotides are TGTGCCAGCACCGGGACAGGGGGCACTGAAGCTTTCTTT. This sequence encodes CASTGTGGTEAFF. J is TRBJ1-1 and V is TRBV6-6; 11 nucleotides align to TRBD1. Germline V gene data show CDR1 as MNHNY and CDR2 as SVGAGI (reference sequence). The CDR3 runs to 13 residues. J lost 4 bases, V lost 7 bases, and 2 bases had no gene match.

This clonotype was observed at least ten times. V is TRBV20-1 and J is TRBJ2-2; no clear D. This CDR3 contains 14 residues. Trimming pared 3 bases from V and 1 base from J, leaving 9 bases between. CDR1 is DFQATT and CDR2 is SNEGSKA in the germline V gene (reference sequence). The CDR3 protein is CSASGQLNTGELFF. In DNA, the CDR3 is TGCAGTGCTAGCGGGCAATTGAACACCGGGGAGCTGTTTTTT.

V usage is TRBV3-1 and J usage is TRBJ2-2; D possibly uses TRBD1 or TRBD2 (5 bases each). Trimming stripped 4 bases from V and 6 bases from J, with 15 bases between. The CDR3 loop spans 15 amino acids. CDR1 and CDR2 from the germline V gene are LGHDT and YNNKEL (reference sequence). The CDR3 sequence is CASSRRMGVAGELFF. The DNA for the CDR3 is TGTGCCAGCAGCCGAAGAATGGGGGTGGCCGGGGAGCTGTTTTTT.

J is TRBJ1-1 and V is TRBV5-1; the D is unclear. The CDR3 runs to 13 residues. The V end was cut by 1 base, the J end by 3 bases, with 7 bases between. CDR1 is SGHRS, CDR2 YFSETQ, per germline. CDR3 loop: CASSLIPDTEAFF. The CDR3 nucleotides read TGCGCCAGCAGCTTGATCCCTGACACTGAAGCTTTCTTT.

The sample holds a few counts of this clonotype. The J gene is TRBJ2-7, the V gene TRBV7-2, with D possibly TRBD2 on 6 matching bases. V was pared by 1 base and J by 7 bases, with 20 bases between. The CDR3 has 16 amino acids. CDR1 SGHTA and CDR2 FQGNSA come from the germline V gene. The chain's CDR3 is CASSLVGGTQGGEQYF. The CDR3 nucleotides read TGTGCCAGCAGCTTAGTAGGCGGGACTCAAGGCGGTGAGCAGTACTTC.

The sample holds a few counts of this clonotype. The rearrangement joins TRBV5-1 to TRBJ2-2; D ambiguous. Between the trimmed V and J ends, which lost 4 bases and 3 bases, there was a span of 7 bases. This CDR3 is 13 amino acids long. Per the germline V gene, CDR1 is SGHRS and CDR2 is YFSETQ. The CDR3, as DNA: TGCGCCAGCAGCCAAGACGACACCGGGGAGCTGTTTTTT. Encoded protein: CASSQDDTGELFF.

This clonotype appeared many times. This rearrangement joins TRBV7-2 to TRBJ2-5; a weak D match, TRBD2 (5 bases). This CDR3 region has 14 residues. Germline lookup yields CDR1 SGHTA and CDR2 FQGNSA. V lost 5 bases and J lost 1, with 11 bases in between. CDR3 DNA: TGTGCCAGCAGCCCACGACTATCCCAAGAGACCCAGTACTTC. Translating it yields CASSPRLSQETQYF.

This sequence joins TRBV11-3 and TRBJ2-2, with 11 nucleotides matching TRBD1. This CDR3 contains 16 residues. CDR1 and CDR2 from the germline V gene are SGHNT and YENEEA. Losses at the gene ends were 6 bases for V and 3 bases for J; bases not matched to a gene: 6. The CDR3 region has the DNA TGTGCCAGCAGACATCGGACAGGGGGCGACACCGGGGAGCTGTTTTTT. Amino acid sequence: CASRHRTGGDTGELFF.

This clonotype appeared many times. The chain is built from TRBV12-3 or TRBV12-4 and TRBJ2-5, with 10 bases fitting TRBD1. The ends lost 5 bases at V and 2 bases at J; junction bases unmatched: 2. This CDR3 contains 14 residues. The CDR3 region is CASSRQGAQETQYF. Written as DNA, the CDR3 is TGTGCCAGCAGTCGACAGGGGGCTCAAGAGACCCAGTACTTC.

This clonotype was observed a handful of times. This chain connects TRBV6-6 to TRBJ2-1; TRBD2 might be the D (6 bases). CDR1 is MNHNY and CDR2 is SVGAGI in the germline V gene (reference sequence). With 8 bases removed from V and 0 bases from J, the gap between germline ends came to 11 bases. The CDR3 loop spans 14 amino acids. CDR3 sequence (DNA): TGTGCCAGCGTTCGGGGGAACTCCTACAATGAGCAGTTCTTC. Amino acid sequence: CASVRGNSYNEQFF.

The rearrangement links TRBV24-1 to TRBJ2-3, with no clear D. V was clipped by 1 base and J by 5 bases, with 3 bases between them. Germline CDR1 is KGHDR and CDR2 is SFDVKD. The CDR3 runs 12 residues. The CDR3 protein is CATSDFQDTQYF. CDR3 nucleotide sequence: TGTGCCACCAGTGATTTCCAAGATACGCAGTATTTT.

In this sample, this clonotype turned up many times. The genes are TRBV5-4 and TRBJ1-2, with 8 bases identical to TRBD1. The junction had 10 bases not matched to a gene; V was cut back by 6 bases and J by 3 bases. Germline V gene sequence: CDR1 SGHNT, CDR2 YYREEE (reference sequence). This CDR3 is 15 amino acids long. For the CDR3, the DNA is TGTGCCAGCACTGTCGGGGACAGGTTCGACTATGGCTACACCTTC. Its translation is CASTVGDRFDYGYTF.

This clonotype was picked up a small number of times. The CDR3 DNA follows: TGTGCCAGCAGTTACGACAGCCCGGGACAGAGCTCTGGAAACACCATATATTTT. Protein: CASSYDSPGQSSGNTIYF. This rearrangement joins TRBV6-5 to TRBJ1-3, with 7 nucleotides matching TRBD1. The CDR3 extends over 18 amino acids. The ends lost 2 bases at V and 0 bases at J; junction bases unmatched: 10. Germline CDR1 MNHEY, CDR2 SVGAGI.

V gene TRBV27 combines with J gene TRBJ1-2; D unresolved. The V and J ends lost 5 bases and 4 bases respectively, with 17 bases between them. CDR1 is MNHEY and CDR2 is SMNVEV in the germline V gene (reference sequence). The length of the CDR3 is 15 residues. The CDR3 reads CASSDTPGLSYGYTF. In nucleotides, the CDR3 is TGTGCCAGCAGTGATACCCCCGGGCTGTCCTATGGCTACACCTTC.

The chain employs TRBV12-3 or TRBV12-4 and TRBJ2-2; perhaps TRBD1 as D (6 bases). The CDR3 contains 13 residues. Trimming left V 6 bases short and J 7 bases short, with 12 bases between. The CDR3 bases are TGTGCCAGCAGGGAAACAGGGTACGGGGAGCTGTTTTTT. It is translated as CASRETGYGELFF.

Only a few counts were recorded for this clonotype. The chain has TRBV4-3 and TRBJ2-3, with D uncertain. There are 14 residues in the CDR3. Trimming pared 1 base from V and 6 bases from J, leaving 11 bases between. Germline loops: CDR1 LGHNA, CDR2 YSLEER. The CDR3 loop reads CASSQGGPSDTQYF. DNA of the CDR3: TGCGCCAGCAGCCAAGGGGGTCCTTCGGATACGCAGTATTTT.